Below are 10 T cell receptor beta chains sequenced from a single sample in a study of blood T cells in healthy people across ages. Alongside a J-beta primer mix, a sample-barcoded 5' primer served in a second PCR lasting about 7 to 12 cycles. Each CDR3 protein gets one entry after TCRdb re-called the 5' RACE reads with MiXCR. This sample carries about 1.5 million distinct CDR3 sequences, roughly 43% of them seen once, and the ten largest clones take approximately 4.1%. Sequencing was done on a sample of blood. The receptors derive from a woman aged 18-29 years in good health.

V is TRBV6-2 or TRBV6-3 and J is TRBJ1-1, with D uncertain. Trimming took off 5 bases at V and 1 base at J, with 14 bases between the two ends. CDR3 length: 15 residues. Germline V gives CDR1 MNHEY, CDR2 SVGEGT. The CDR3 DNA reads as TGTGCCAGCAGTCGCCCCGGGGTGCAGAACACTGAAGCTTTCTTT. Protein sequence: CASSRPGVQNTEAFF.

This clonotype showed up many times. The DNA for the CDR3 is TGTGCCAGCAGTGTCCGGTCTCAGGACACTGAAGCTTTCTTT. It specifies CASSVRSQDTEAFF. The rearrangement links TRBV27 to TRBJ1-1; no clear D gene. Germline loops: CDR1 MNHEY, CDR2 SMNVEV (reference sequence). The CDR3 is 14 amino acids. V lost 5 bases, J lost 3 bases, and 13 bases lay in between.

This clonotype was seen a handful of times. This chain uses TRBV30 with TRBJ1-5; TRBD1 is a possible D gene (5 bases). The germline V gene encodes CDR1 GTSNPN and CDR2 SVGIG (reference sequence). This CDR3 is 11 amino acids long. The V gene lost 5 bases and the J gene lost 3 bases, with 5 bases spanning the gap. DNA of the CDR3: TGTGCCTGGGGGGCCAATCAGCCCCAGCATTTT. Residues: CAWGANQPQHF.

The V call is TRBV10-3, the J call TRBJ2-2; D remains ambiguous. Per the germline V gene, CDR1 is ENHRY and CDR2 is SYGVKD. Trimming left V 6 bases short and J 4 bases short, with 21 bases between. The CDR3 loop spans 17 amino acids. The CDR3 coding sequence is TGTGCCATCAGCCCTCCTAGGGTCGGAACAGCCACCGGGGAGCTGTTTTTT. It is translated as CAISPPRVGTATGELFF.

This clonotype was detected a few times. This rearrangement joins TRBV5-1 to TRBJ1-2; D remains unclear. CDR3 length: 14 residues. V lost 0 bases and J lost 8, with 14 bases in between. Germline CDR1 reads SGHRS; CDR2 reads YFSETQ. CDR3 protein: CASSLEVPMGGYTF. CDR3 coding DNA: TGCGCCAGCAGCTTGGAAGTACCCATGGGAGGCTACACCTTC.

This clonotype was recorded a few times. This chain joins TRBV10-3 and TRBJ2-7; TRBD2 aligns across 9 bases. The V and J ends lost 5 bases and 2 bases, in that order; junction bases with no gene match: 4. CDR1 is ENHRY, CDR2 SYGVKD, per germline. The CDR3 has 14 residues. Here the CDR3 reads CAISLAGEAYEQYF. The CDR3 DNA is TGTGCCATCAGTTTAGCGGGAGAAGCCTACGAGCAGTACTTC.

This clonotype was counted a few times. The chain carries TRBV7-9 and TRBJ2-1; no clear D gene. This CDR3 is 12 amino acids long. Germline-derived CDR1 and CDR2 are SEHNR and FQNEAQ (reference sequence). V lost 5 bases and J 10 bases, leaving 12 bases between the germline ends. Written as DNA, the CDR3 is TGTGCCAGCAGCCGGATGGCTCTCGAGCAGTTCTTC. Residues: CASSRMALEQFF.

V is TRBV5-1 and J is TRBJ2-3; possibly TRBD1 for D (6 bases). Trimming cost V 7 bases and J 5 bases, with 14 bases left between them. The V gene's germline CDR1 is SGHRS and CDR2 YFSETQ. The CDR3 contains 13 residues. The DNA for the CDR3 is TGCGCCAGCCTACTAGGGGGAATAGATACGCAGTATTTT. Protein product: CASLLGGIDTQYF.

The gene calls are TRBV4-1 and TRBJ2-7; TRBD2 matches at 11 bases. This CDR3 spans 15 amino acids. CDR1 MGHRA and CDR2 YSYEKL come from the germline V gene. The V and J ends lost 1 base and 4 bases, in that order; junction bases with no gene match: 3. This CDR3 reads CASSQAGLAAYEQYF. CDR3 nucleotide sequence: TGCGCCAGCAGCCAAGCGGGACTAGCGGCTTACGAGCAGTACTTC.

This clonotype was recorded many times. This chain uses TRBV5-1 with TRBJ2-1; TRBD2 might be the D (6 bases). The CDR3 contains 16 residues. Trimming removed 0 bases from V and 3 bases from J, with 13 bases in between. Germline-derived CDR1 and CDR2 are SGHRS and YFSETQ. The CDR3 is CASSLGTTGVYNEQFF. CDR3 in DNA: TGCGCCAGCAGCTTGGGGACTACCGGGGTCTACAATGAGCAGTTCTTC.